This is a list of T cell receptor beta chains from one sample in a study of blood T cell repertoires in COVID-19. Measured with immunoSEQ multiplex PCR; TCRdb has only the in-frame clones, and not every one. This repertoire shows more than 300,000 clones, 65% to 90% found once; its top ten account for over 3.5%. Sequencing was carried out using PBMCs or T cells enriched from blood (not recorded which). Source of these receptors: a man aged 25-45 years who had recovered from COVID-19. CDR3s include the opening cysteine and the closing phenylalanine or tryptophan. A D gene is named only where the DNA matches it firmly. Some rows have no size entry. The others give once, few or many, or a class for an expanded clone.

CDR3 | DNA | size | D | J | V
CASREGPNVLTF | TGTGCCAGCAGAGAGGGCCCCAACGTCCTGACTTTC | NA | NA | TRBJ2-6 | TRBV2
CASSESPITGTEAFF | TGTGCCAGCAGTGAATCCCCCATTACGGGCACTGAAGCTTTCTTT | NA | NA | TRBJ1-1 | TRBV2
CASSNRQLYTF | TGTGCCAGCAGCAATCGACAGCTTTACACCTTC | NA | NA | TRBJ1-2 | TRBV7-9
CASSSPGTSGYNEQFF | TGCGCCAGCAGCTCGCCCGGGACTAGCGGCTACAATGAGCAGTTCTTC | NA | TRBD2 | TRBJ2-1 | TRBV5-1
CATSDPLYQETQYF | TGTGCCACCAGTGATCCTCTGTACCAAGAGACCCAGTACTTC | NA | NA | TRBJ2-5 | TRBV24-1
CAWSTNRIYGYTF | TGTGCCTGGAGTACTAACAGGATTTATGGCTACACCTTC | NA | NA | TRBJ1-2 | TRBV30
CASSVIGTGEAAFF | TGCGCCAGCAGTGTTATAGGGACAGGAGAGGCAGCTTTCTTT | NA | TRBD1 | TRBJ1-1 | TRBV5-1
CASSLDSASVGEQFF | TGTGCCAGCAGCTTAGATTCGGCTAGCGTCGGTGAGCAGTTCTTC | NA | NA | TRBJ2-1 | TRBV11-2
CATFPGQSNEKLFF | TGTGCCACCTTTCCGGGACAGAGTAATGAAAAACTGTTTTTT | few | TRBD1 | TRBJ1-4 | TRBV19
CATDRGLYEQYF | TGTGCCACCGACAGAGGCTTGTACGAGCAGTACTTC | NA | NA | TRBJ2-7 | TRBV28
CASSIEETEAFF | TGTGCCAGTAGTATCGAAGAGACTGAAGCTTTCTTT | NA | NA | TRBJ1-1 | TRBV19
CASSSTWGTGTYNEQFF | TGTGCCAGCTCGTCGACCTGGGGGACAGGGACCTACAATGAGCAGTTCTTC | NA | TRBD1 | TRBJ2-1 | TRBV18
CASSQVGLGGNTIYF | TGCGCCAGCAGCCAAGTTGGTCTTGGCGGAAACACCATATATTTT | NA | NA | TRBJ1-3 | TRBV4-1
CASSSILAGGLYNEQFF | TGTGCCAGCAGTTCTATTCTAGCGGGGGGGCTTTACAATGAGCAGTTCTTC | few | TRBD2 | TRBJ2-1 | TRBV2
CASRMDRRTEAFF | TGTGCCAGCAGGATGGACAGGCGCACTGAAGCTTTCTTT | NA | TRBD1 | TRBJ1-1 | TRBV28
CASSEGAAFF | TGCGCCAGCAGTGAGGGGGCGGCTTTCTTT | NA | NA | TRBJ1-1 | TRBV10-2
CASSPGGQGMNTEAFF | TGCGCCAGCAGCCCGGGGGGTCAGGGAATGAACACTGAAGCTTTCTTT | NA | NA | TRBJ1-1 | TRBV5-1
CASSPAGQGNYGYTF | TGTGCCAGCAGCCCCGCGGGACAGGGCAACTATGGCTACACCTTC | NA | TRBD1 | TRBJ1-2 | TRBV7-9
CASSLPGNLGQPQHF | TGTGCCAGCAGCTTACCCGGGAATTTAGGGCAGCCCCAGCATTTT | NA | NA | TRBJ1-5 | TRBV7-8
CASRGGGGPHNEQFF | TGTGCCAGCAGGGGGGGCGGGGGGCCCCACAATGAGCAGTTCTTC | NA | TRBD2 | TRBJ2-1 | TRBV28
CASSLWTGGYGYTF | TGTGCCAGCAGTTTATGGACAGGGGGATATGGCTACACCTTC | NA | TRBD1 | TRBJ1-2 | TRBV28
CASSPPGTRNQPQHF | TGTGCCAGCTCACCCCCCGGGACACGAAATCAGCCCCAGCATTTT | NA | NA | TRBJ1-5 | TRBV18
CASSGQATSSGEQYF | TGTGCCAGCTCAGGACAGGCCACATCATCGGGTGAGCAGTACTTC | NA | TRBD1 | TRBJ2-7 | TRBV18
CASSLIRGPNEQFF | TGTGCCAGCAGTTTAATCAGGGGGCCTAATGAGCAGTTCTTC | NA | TRBD1 | TRBJ2-1 | TRBV28
CASSLGTANTEAFF | TGCGCCAGCAGCCTGGGGACAGCGAACACTGAAGCTTTCTTT | NA | TRBD1 | TRBJ1-1 | TRBV5-1
CASSEKRGYTF | TGTGCCAGCAGTGAAAAGAGGGGCTACACCTTC | NA | NA | TRBJ1-2 | TRBV2
CASSQRLGTGYYNEQFF | TGTGCCAGCAGCCAGAGATTGGGGACAGGATATTACAATGAGCAGTTCTTC | NA | TRBD1 | TRBJ2-1 | TRBV3-1/TRBV3-2
CASAPGQGASTEAFF | TGTGCCAGCGCACCGGGACAGGGGGCGAGCACTGAAGCTTTCTTT | NA | TRBD1 | TRBJ1-1 | TRBV11-3
CASSYREGAFGTEAFF | TGTGCCAGCAGTTACCGGGAGGGGGCTTTCGGGACTGAAGCTTTCTTT | NA | TRBD1 | TRBJ1-1 | TRBV6-5
CASSPFLTGTDTQYF | TGTGCCAGCAGCCCGTTCCTGACAGGCACAGATACGCAGTATTTT | NA | NA | TRBJ2-3 | TRBV3-1/TRBV3-2
CASRRQGNGAEAFF | TGTGCCAGCAGGAGACAGGGCAACGGGGCTGAAGCTTTCTTT | NA | TRBD1 | TRBJ1-1 | TRBV9
CASSQGTSGRYEQYF | TGTGCCAGCAGCCAGGGAACTAGCGGGAGATACGAGCAGTACTTC | once | TRBD2 | TRBJ2-7 | TRBV3-1/TRBV3-2
CASSVDRAHTF | TGTGCCAGCAGCGTAGACAGGGCTCACACCTTC | NA | TRBD1 | TRBJ1-2 | TRBV12-3/TRBV12-4
CATSRGGSYSNQPQHF | TGTGCCACCAGCAGGGGGGGGTCCTATAGCAATCAGCCCCAGCATTTT | many | NA | TRBJ1-5 | TRBV15
CASSATGNEKLFF | TGTGCCAGCAGCGCGACAGGGAATGAAAAACTGTTTTTT | NA | TRBD1 | TRBJ1-4 | TRBV6-5
CASSPEGAEYEQYF | TGCGCCAGCAGCCCGGAGGGGGCAGAGTACGAGCAGTACTTC | NA | NA | TRBJ2-7 | TRBV5-1
CASSPEVQAPNSPLHF | TGCGCCAGCAGCCCCGAAGTGCAGGCCCCCAATTCACCCCTCCACTTT | NA | NA | TRBJ1-6 | TRBV5-1
CASSEVPRQGYGYTF | TGTGCCAGCAGTGAGGTCCCCCGACAGGGCTATGGCTACACCTTC | NA | TRBD1 | TRBJ1-2 | TRBV6-1
CASSDDSIGSPLHF | TGTGCCAGCAGTGACGACTCGATCGGTTCACCCCTCCACTTT | NA | NA | TRBJ1-6 | TRBV2
CASRLADQPQHF | TGTGCCAGCCGTCTAGCGGACCAGCCCCAGCATTTT | NA | NA | TRBJ1-5 | TRBV28
CASSSGQGIYNEQFF | TGTGCCAGCAGCTCGGGACAGGGCATTTACAATGAGCAGTTCTTC | NA | TRBD1 | TRBJ2-1 | TRBV7-9
CASSVVSTGNEQFF | TGCGCCAGCAGTGTAGTCTCGACCGGGAATGAGCAGTTCTTC | NA | NA | TRBJ2-1 | TRBV10-2
CASSGDRIKGYTF | TGCGCCAGCAGTGGGGACAGGATCAAAGGCTACACCTTC | NA | TRBD1 | TRBJ1-2 | TRBV10-2
CACAGGGGTEAFF | TGTGCCTGCGCTGGGGGCGGGGGCACTGAAGCTTTCTTT | NA | NA | TRBJ1-1 | TRBV10-3
CASSPVPGQGSGNTIYF | TGTGCCAGCTCACCAGTGCCGGGACAGGGGTCTGGAAACACCATATATTTT | NA | TRBD1 | TRBJ1-3 | TRBV18
CSVEWGGGVTDTQYF | TGCAGCGTTGAATGGGGAGGGGGTGTCACAGATACGCAGTATTTT | NA | NA | TRBJ2-3 | TRBV29-1
CASSRSTGQGAADTQYF | TGTGCCAGCTCACGCTCAACGGGACAGGGGGCGGCAGATACGCAGTATTTT | NA | TRBD1 | TRBJ2-3 | TRBV18
CSGLRASTEAFF | TGCAGCGGCCTCAGGGCTAGCACTGAAGCTTTCTTT | NA | NA | TRBJ1-1 | TRBV29-1
CASSDRGYNSPLHF | TGTGCCAGTAGCGACAGGGGGTATAATTCACCCCTCCACTTT | NA | TRBD1 | TRBJ1-6 | TRBV19
CSVANRVADTQYF | TGCAGCGTTGCTAACAGGGTGGCAGATACGCAGTATTTT | NA | NA | TRBJ2-3 | TRBV29-1
CASTHNGDLYGYTF | TGTGCCAGCACCCACAACGGAGACCTCTATGGCTACACCTTC | NA | NA | TRBJ1-2 | TRBV6-5
CASSQARVSPYNEQFF | TGTGCCAGCAGCCAAGCGAGGGTTAGTCCCTACAATGAGCAGTTCTTC | NA | NA | TRBJ2-1 | TRBV14
CATGRTGELFF | TGTGCCACCGGGAGGACCGGGGAGCTGTTTTTT | NA | NA | TRBJ2-2 | TRBV24-1
CASRMTSGRFYF | TGTGCCAGCAGGATGACTAGCGGGAGATTTTACTTC | NA | TRBD2 | TRBJ2-5 | TRBV6-5
CASSESVRSDGYTF | TGCGCCAGCAGTGAGTCGGTGAGATCGGATGGCTACACCTTC | NA | NA | TRBJ1-2 | TRBV10-2
CASSVTQGPNTEAFF | TGTGCCAGCAGCGTGACTCAGGGTCCGAACACTGAAGCTTTCTTT | NA | NA | TRBJ1-1 | TRBV28
CASSLNTIAGGPSYEQYF | TGCGCCAGCAGCTTGAATACAATAGCGGGAGGCCCCTCCTACGAGCAGTACTTC | NA | TRBD2 | TRBJ2-7 | TRBV5-1